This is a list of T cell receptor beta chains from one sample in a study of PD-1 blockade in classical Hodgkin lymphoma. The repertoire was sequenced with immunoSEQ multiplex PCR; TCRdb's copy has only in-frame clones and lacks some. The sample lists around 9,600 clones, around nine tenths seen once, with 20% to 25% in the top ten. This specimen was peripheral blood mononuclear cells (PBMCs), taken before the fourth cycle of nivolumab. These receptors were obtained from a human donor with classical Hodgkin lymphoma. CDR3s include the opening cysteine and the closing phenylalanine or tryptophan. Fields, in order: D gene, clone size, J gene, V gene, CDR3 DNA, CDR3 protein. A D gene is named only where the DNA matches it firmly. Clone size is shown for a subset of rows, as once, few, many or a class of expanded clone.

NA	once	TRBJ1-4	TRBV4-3	TGCGCCAGCAGCCAAGGAGGGGCCAGGGCTAATGAAAAACTGTTTTTT	CASSQGGARANEKLFF
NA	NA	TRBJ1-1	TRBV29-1	TGCAGCGTTTGGAGGAACACTGAAGCTTTCTTT	CSVWRNTEAFF
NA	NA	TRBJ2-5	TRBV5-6	TGTGCCAGCAGCCGGACGGAGGGCGCGCGTCACCAAGAGACCCAGTACTTC	CASSRTEGARHQETQYF
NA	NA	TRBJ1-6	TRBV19	TGTGCCAGTAGTCAAAGGGTCCAGAATATTTCACCCCTCCACTTT	CASSQRVQNISPLHF
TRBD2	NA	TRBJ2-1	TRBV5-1	TGCGCCAGCAGCCTAGACGGGACTAGCGACAATGAGCAGTTCTTC	CASSLDGTSDNEQFF
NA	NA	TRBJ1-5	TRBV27	TGTGCCAGCAGTTTAATAGGGGCAGGTCAGCCCCAGCATTTT	CASSLIGAGQPQHF
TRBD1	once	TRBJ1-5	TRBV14	TGTGCCAGCAGCCAGGACGACAGGGGTGACAATCAGCCCCAGCATTTT	CASSQDDRGDNQPQHF
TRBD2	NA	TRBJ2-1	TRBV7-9	TGTGCCAGCAGCTACCCTTGGGACTATCCCTTGCCTGAGCAGTTCTTC	CASSYPWDYPLPEQFF
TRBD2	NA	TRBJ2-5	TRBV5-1	TGCGCCAGCAGCTTTGAGAGCGGGGGGATTTCTGAGACCCAGTACTTC	CASSFESGGISETQYF
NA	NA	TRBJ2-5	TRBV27	TGTGCCAGCAGTTTACGGGCTCTTTTGGAGACCCAGTACTTC	CASSLRALLETQYF
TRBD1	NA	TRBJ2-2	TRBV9	TGTGCCAGCAGCGTATCGACAGGGGGCGACGGGGAGCTGTTTTTT	CASSVSTGGDGELFF
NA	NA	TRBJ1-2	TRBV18	TGTGCCAGCTCACCTCGAGGGGAAGGCTACACCTTC	CASSPRGEGYTF
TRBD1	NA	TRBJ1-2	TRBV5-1	TGCGCCAGCAGCTTCGGGACAGGGAGTGGCTACACCTTC	CASSFGTGSGYTF
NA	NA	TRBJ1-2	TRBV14	TGTGCCAGCAGCCAAGATCATCGGACACAATACCTTAACTATGGCTACACCTTC	CASSQDHRTQYLNYGYTF
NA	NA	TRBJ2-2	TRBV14	TGTGCCAGCAGCCCCCGACGAAAATTCTCGAGGCCGCTTCACACCGGGGAGCTGTTTTTT	CASSPRRKFSRPLHTGELFF
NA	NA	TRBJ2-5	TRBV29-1	TGCAGCGTTCGTAGCGTAGAAGAGACCCAGTACTTC	CSVRSVEETQYF
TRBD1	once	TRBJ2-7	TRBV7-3	TGTGCCAGCAGCCCTGACAGGGGATCCTACGAGCAGTACTTC	CASSPDRGSYEQYF
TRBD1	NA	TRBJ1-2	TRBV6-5	TGTGCCAGCAGTCCAGGGGGCGGCTTTTATGGCTACACCTTC	CASSPGGGFYGYTF
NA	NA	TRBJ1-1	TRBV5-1	TGCGCCAGCAGCTTGGGGCAATGGGGGCAAGGGGACACTGAAGCTTTCTTT	CASSLGQWGQGDTEAFF
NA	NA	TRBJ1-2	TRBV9	TGTGCCAGCAGCGTAGGCTCCTCAGGGAATAGCGGCTACACCTTC	CASSVGSSGNSGYTF
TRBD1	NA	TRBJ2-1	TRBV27	TGTGCCAGCTTGCTTTCAGGGGGTGGATTGCCCTACAATGAGCAGTTCTTC	CASLLSGGGLPYNEQFF
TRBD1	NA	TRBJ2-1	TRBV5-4	TGTGCCAGCAGCCTGCAGGACAGGGAGAATGAGCAGTTCTTC	CASSLQDRENEQFF
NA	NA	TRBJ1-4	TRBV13	TGTGCCAGCAGCCTAAGAGGGAAACTGTTTTTT	CASSLRGKLFF
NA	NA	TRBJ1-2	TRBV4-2	TGTGCCAGCAGCCAAGATCAGGACCAGTGGTATGGCTACACCTTC	CASSQDQDQWYGYTF
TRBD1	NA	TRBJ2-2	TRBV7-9	TGTGCCAGCAGCCCAGGGGGCGGACGACCCGCCCCGAACACCGGGGAGCTGTTTTTT	CASSPGGGRPAPNTGELFF
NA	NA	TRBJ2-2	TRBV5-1	TGCGCCAGCAGCTTGGGAGGGAACACCGGGGAGCTGTTTTTT	CASSLGGNTGELFF
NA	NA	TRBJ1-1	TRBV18	TGTGCCAGCTCACCCTCCGAGCCGAGCACTGAAGCTTTCTTT	CASSPSEPSTEAFF
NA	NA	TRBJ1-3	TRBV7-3	TGTGCCAGCAGCCCTGATCCCCTTCCTTTGGCTGGAAACACCATATATTTT	CASSPDPLPLAGNTIYF
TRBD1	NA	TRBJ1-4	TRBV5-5	TGTGCCAGCAGCCAACGTCCCCAGGGGACAGGAGAAAAACTGTTTTTT	CASSQRPQGTGEKLFF
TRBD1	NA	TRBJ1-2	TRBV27	TGTGCCAGCAGAAGACAGGGGGAGGGGGGACCCTATGGCTACACCTTC	CASRRQGEGGPYGYTF
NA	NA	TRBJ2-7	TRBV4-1	TGCGCCAGCAGCCAGGCCCCGGACGGCGGAGGGAGGCACGAGCAGTACTTC	CASSQAPDGGGRHEQYF
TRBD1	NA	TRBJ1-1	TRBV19	TGTGCCAGTAGTACCCGGGACAGGTTAGCGACTATCGCTGAAGCTTTCTTT	CASSTRDRLATIAEAFF
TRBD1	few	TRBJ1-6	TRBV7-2	TGTGCCAGCAGCTTCTACGGACAGGGCTACGGTTCACCCCTCCACTTT	CASSFYGQGYGSPLHF
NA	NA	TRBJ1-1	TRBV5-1	TGCGCCAGCAGCCCCAGACGGACCAACACTGAAGCTTTCTTT	CASSPRRTNTEAFF
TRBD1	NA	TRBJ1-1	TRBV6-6	TGTGCCAGCAGTCCCAGGGGGGGGAAAACTGAAGCTTTCTTT	CASSPRGGKTEAFF
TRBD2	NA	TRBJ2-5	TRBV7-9	TGTGCCAGCAGCTTAGCCCGGGGGGGCGGAGAGACCCAGTACTTC	CASSLARGGGETQYF
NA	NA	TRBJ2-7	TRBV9	TGTGCCAGCAGTTCCGGACCGGGTGACAAAACCTACGAGCAGTACTTC	CASSSGPGDKTYEQYF
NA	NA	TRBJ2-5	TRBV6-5	TGTGCCAGCAGTCCACCAAGGACTATCCAAGAGACCCAGTACTTC	CASSPPRTIQETQYF
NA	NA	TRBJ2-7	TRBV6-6	TGTGCCAGCAGTTACGGGAACTACGAGCAGTACTTC	CASSYGNYEQYF
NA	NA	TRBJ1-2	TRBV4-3	TGCGCCAGCAGCCAAGATTTTACGTTAGGCTACACCTTC	CASSQDFTLGYTF
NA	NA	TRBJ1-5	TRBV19	TGTGCCAGTAGTATGGAGTCTTTTAGCAATCAGCCCCAGCATTTT	CASSMESFSNQPQHF
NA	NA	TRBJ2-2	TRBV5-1	TGCGCCAGCAGCCTCTGGACGGGCGGGGAGCTGTTTTTT	CASSLWTGGELFF
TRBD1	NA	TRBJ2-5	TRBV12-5	TGTGCTAGTGGTTTGAGTTTAAAACAGGGGGCGCGGGAGACCCAGTACTTC	CASGLSLKQGARETQYF
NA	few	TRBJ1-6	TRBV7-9	TGTGCCAGCAGCGCCCGGGATTGGGATTCACCCCTCCACTTT	CASSARDWDSPLHF
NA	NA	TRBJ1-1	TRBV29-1	TGCAGCGTGGAGGACCCGACCGGGACACCGAACACTGAAGCTTTCTTT	CSVEDPTGTPNTEAFF